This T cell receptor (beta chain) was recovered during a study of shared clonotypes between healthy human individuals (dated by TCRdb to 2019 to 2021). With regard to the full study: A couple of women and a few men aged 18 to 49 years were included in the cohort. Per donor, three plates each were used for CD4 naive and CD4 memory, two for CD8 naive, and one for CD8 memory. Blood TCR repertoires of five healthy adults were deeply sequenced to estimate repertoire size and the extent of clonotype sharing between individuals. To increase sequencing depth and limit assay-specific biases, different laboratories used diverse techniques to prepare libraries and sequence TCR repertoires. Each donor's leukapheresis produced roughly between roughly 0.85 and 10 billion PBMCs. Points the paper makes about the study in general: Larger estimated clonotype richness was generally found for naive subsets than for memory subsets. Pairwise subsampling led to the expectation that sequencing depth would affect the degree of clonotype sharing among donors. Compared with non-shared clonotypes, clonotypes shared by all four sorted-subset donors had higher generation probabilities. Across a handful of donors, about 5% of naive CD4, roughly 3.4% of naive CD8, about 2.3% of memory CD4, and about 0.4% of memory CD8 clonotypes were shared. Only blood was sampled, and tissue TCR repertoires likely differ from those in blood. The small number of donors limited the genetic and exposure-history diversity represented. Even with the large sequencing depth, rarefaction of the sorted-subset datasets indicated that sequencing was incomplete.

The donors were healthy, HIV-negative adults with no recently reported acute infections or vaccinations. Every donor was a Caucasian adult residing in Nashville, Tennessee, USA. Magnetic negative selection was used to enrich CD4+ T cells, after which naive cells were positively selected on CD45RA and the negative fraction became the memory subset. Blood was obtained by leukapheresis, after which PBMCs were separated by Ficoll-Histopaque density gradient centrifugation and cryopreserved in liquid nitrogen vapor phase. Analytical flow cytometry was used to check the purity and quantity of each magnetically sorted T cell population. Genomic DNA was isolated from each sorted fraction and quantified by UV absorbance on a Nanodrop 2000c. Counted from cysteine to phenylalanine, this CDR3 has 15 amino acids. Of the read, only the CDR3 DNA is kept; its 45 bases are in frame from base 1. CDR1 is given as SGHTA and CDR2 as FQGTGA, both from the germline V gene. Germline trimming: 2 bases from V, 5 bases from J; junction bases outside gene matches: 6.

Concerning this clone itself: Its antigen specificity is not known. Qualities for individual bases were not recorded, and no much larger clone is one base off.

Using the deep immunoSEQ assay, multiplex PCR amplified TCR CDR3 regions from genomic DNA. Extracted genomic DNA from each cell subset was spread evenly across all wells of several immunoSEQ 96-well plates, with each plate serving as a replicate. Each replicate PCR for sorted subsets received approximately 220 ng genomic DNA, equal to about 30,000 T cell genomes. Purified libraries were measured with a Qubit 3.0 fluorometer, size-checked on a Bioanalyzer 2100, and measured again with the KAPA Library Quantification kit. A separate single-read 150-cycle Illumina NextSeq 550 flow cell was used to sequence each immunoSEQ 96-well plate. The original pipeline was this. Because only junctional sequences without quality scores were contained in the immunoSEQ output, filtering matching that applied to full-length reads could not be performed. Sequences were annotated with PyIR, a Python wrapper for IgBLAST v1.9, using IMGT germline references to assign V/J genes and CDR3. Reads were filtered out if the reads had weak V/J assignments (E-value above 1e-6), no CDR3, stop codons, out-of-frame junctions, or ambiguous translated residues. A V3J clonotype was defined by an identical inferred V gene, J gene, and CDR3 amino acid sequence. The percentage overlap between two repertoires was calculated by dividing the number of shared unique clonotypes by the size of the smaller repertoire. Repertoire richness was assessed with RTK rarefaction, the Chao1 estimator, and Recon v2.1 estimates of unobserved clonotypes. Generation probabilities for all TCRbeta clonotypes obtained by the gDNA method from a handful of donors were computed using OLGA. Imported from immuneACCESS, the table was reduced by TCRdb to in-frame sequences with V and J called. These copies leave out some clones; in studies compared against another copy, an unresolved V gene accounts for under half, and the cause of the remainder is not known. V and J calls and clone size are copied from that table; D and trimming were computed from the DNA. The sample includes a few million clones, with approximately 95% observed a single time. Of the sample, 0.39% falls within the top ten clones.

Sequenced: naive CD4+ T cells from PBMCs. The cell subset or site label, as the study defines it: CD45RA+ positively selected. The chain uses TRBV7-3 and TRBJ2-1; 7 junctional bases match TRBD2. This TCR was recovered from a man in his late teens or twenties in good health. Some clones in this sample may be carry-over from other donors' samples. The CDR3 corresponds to CASSLAGVANNEQFF. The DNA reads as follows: TGTGCCAGCAGCTTAGCGGGAGTGGCCAACAATGAGCAGTTCTTC.